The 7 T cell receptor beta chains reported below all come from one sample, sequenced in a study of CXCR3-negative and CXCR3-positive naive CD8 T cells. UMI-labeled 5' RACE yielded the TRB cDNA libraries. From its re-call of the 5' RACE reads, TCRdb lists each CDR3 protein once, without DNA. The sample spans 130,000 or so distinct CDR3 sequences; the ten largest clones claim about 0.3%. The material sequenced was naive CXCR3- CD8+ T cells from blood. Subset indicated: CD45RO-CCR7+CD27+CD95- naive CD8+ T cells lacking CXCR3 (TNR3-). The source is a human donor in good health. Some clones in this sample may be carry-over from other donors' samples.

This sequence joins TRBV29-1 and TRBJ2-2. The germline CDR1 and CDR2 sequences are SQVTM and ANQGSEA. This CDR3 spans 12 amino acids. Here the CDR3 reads CIVEGNTGELFF.

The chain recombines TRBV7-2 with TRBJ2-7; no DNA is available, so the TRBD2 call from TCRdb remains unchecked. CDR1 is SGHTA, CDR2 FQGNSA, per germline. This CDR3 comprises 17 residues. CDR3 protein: CASSLYPEGGSSYEQYF.

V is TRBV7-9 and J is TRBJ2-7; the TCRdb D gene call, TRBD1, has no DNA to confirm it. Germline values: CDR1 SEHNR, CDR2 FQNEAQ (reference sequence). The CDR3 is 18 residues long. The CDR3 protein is CASSFSGTGATGSYEQYF.

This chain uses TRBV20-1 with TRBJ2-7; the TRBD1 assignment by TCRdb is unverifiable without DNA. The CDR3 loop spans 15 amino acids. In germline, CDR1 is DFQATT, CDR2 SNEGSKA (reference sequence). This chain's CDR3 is CSARDRQLSSYEQYF.

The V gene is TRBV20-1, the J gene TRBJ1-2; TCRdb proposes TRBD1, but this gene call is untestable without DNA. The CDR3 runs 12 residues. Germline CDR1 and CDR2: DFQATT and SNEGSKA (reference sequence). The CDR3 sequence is CSASGVPYGYTF.

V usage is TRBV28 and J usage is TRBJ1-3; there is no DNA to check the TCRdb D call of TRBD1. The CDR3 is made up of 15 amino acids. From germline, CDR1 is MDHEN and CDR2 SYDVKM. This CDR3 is CASSPDDRTRNTIYF.

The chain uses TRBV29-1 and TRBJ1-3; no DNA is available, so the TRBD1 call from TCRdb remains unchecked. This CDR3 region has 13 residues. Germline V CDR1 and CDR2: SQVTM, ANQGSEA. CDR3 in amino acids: CSVTGDSGNTIYF.